These T cell receptor beta chains were read from a single sample in a study of T cells in Graves' hyperthyroidism and ophthalmopathy. In TCRdb, the multiplex PCR reads were re-called with MiXCR into one record per CDR3 protein. The sample includes around 350,000 distinct CDR3 sequences, about 25% of them seen just once. Sequencing input: blood. Receptors were obtained from a man in his fifties or sixties with Graves' hyperthyroidism. Each CDR3 is given with its conserved first and last residue. D genes are given only for firm matches. The size of a clone is reported for some rows only, either as once, few or many, or as a class for expanded clones.

v_gene,d_gene,abundance,j_gene,CDR3aa,CDR3nt
TRBV2,-,few,TRBJ1-5,CASVGFQGNQPQHF,TGTGCCAGCGTGGGATTCCAGGGAAATCAGCCCCAGCATTTT
TRBV25-1,TRBD1,few,TRBJ2-7,CASSPWTGGLSEQYF,TGTGCCAGCAGCCCATGGACAGGGGGGCTCTCCGAGCAGTACTTC
TRBV27,-,-,TRBJ1-5,CASSKSPDGGYQHF,TGTGCCAGCAGTAAAAGCCCCGACGGCGGGTACCAGCATTTT
TRBV10-3,TRBD2,-,TRBJ2-1,CAISEGLAGKQFF,TGTGCCATCAGTGAGGGACTAGCGGGAAAGCAGTTCTTC
TRBV3-1,-,many,TRBJ2-7,CASSQAHAMEQYF,TGTGCCAGCAGCCAGGCCCATGCGATGGAGCAGTACTTC
TRBV7-9,TRBD2,-,TRBJ2-1,CASSTGLAGDASNEQFF,TGTGCCAGCAGCACGGGACTAGCGGGAGATGCGTCCAATGAGCAGTTCTTC
TRBV5-1,-,many,TRBJ2-7,CASSFRAADSYEQYF,TGCGCCAGCAGCTTCCGAGCGGCAGACTCCTACGAGCAGTACTTC
TRBV18,-,few,TRBJ2-1,CASSPRDEQFF,TGTGCCAGCTCACCACGGGATGAGCAGTTCTTC
TRBV9,TRBD1,-,TRBJ1-6,CASSGRDSDSPLHF,TGTGCCAGCAGCGGCCGGGACAGTGATTCACCCCTCCACTTT
TRBV2,-,few,TRBJ2-7,CASTARLDYEQYF,TGTGCCAGCACCGCAAGACTCGATTACGAGCAGTACTTC
TRBV10-3,-,few,TRBJ1-3,CAISPAGDSGNTIYF,TGTGCCATCAGTCCCGCGGGTGACTCTGGAAACACCATATATTTT
TRBV9,-,few,TRBJ1-5,CASSVGSSNQPQHF,TGTGCCAGCAGCGTAGGAAGTAGCAATCAGCCCCAGCATTTT
TRBV20-1,TRBD2,many,TRBJ2-3,CSARVVSGRPDTQYF,TGCAGTGCTAGAGTTGTTAGCGGGAGACCAGATACGCAGTATTTT
TRBV2,-,few,TRBJ1-2,CASREVRTPNYGYTF,TGTGCCAGCAGAGAGGTGCGCACCCCCAACTATGGCTACACCTTC
TRBV12-3/TRBV12-4,TRBD2,-,TRBJ2-1,CASSPHPPGTTNNEQFF,TGTGCCAGCAGTCCTCACCCCCCCGGGACTACCAACAATGAGCAGTTCTTC
TRBV15,TRBD2,many,TRBJ2-3,CATSRGAGGSTDTQYF,TGTGCCACCAGCAGAGGGGCGGGGGGTAGCACAGATACGCAGTATTTT